This TCR beta chain was captured in a study of shared clonotypes between healthy human individuals. General observations from the study: A few donors had about 5% of their naive CD4 clonotypes in common.

Here immunoSEQ multiplex PCR was the method, and the copy in TCRdb shows in-frame clones only, minus some. The sample gives over a million clones, about 84% of which show up once; approximately 0.56% is in the top ten. A note on this clone: Its cognate antigen is unknown.

Those who donated, Caucasian adults without exception, all lived in Nashville, Tennessee. Into CD45RA+ naive and CD45RA-negative memory subsets, the CD4+ cells were split. The specimen sequenced was memory CD4+ T cells from PBMCs. Stated subset: CD45RA-negative fraction. The sequence came from a man in his late teens or twenties in good health. Some clones in this sample may be carry-over from other donors' samples.

CDR3 protein: CASSLAGSTTGELFF. The CDR3 DNA reads as TGTGCCAGCAGCTTAGCAGGGTCGACCACCGGGGAGCTGTTTTTT. The chain employs TRBV11-2 and TRBJ2-2; D might be TRBD1 (5 bases). The germline V gene has CDR1 SGHAT and CDR2 FQNNGV. Trimming left V 1 base short and J 4 bases short, with 10 bases between. The CDR3 spans 15 residues.